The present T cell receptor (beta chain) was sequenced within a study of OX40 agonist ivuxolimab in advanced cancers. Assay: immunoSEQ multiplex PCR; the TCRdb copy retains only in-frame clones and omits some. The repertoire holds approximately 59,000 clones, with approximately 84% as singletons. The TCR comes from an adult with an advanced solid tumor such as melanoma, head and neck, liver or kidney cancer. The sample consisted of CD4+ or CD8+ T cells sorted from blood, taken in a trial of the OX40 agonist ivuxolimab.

CDR3 nucleotide sequence: TGTGCCAGCAGCTTAGCGGGGGTCGCGGGCACCGGGGAGCTGTTTTTT. It encodes CASSLAGVAGTGELFF. The chain has TRBV7-2 and TRBJ2-2; D may match TRBD1 or TRBD2 (5 bases each). The CDR3 is made up of 16 amino acids. The germline CDR1 and CDR2 sequences are SGHTA and FQGNSA. Trimming left V 0 bases short and J 4 bases short, with 12 bases between.